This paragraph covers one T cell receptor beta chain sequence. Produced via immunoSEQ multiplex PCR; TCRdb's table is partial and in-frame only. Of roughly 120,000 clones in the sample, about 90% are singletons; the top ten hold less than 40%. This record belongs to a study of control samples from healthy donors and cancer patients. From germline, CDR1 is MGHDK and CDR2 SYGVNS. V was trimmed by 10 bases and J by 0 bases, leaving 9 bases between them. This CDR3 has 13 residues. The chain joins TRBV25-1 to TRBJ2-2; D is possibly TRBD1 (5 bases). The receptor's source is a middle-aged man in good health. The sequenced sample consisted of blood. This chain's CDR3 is CATAGPNTGELFF. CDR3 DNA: TGTGCCACGGCAGGGCCGAACACCGGGGAGCTGTTTTTT.